Here is one T cell receptor beta chain with its context. Its specificity is unknown. Data came from immunoSEQ multiplex PCR; TCRdb stores just in-frame clones and leaves some out. The repertoire consists of 15,000 to 20,000 clones, with roughly 80% occurring once and the leading ten covering roughly 9.4%. The sample is drawn from a study of somatic mutations in cytotoxic T cells in rheumatoid arthritis. Study-level information: Certain T-cell populations stained with V beta antibodies were FACS-sorted to nearly 100% purity, and V beta1+ cells were TCRB-sequenced.

Findings and limits, study-wide: Any difference in CD8+ T-cell clonality between patients who had rheumatoid arthritis and healthy controls who were age-matched was not statistically significant. For patients with rheumatoid arthritis, CD8+ clonality went up with age, while healthy controls showed no such change.

The sequence came from an adult with rheumatoid arthritis. Input material: CD8+ T cells sorted from blood.

The CDR3 DNA is TGTGCCAGCAGCTTCCCGGGACTAGCGGGGGGGCCAGATACGCAGTATTTT. Translation gives CASSFPGLAGGPDTQYF. This sequence joins TRBV7-9 and TRBJ2-3, with 16 nucleotides matching TRBD2. Losses at the gene ends were 3 bases for V and 4 bases for J; bases not matched to a gene: 4. CDR1 is SEHNR, CDR2 FQNEAQ, per germline (reference sequence). The CDR3 totals 17 residues.